What follows are 6 T cell receptor beta chains derived from one specimen sequenced in a study of T cells after yellow fever vaccination (dated by TCRdb to between 2019 and 2020). In light of the paper, this sample's treatment or condition label describes: live attenuated yellow fever vaccine strain. To prepare the library, 5' RACE was applied. Instrument used: Illumina HiSeq 2500. TCRdb ran its own pipeline on the public reads, namely fastp trimming at Q25 and MiXCR clone calling, and kept in-frame beta chains. Rows merge per CDR3 protein into single entries with the most common DNA and genes. This sample gives 600,000 to 750,000 distinct CDR3 sequences in total; roughly an eighth of them show up just once. Together, the top ten hold under 15% of the sample. The input for sequencing was PBMCs, taken on the day of the yellow fever booster vaccination. The receptors were gathered from a man aged 25-40 years who received the YFV17D yellow fever vaccine.

J is TRBJ2-1 and V is TRBV5-1; 9 bases match TRBD2. J lost 6 bases, V lost 0 bases, and 10 bases had no gene match. The CDR3 consists of 17 residues. CDR1 and CDR2 (germline): SGHRS, YFSETQ. CDR3 in DNA: TGCGCCAGCAGCTTGGCACTGACTAGAGCGGGAGGCAATGAGCAGTTCTTC. Amino acid sequence: CASSLALTRAGGNEQFF.

There are many counts of this clonotype. The chain links TRBV7-8 to TRBJ2-3; D is unresolved. V was shortened by 5 bases and J by 2 bases, with 5 bases between the two germline ends. CDR3 length: 12 amino acids. The germline gives CDR1 SGHVS, CDR2 FQNEAQ. CDR3 nucleotides: TGTGCCAGCAGCAGAGCCACAGATACGCAGTATTTT. Its translation: CASSRATDTQYF.

The chain couples TRBV3-1 to TRBJ2-2; D remains unclear. The CDR3 extends over 15 amino acids. Germline V gene data show CDR1 as LGHDT and CDR2 as YNNKEL (reference sequence). V gave up 3 bases and J gave up 3 bases, with 11 bases separating them. The CDR3 DNA reads TGTGCCAGCAGCCACCGCGACATTCACACCGGGGAGCTGTTTTTT. Its protein is CASSHRDIHTGELFF.

There are a few counts of this clonotype. The CDR3 DNA reads as TGTGCCACCAGTGACCCTTTCAGGGGCCGCGAGCAGTACTTC. Translating gives CATSDPFRGREQYF. The chain is built from TRBV24-1 and TRBJ2-7, with D perhaps TRBD1 (6 bases). Deletions cut 4 bases from V and 6 bases from J, with 15 bases between. Germline loops: CDR1 KGHDR, CDR2 SFDVKD. The CDR3 is made up of 14 amino acids.

The CDR3 coding sequence is TGCAGCGTTGACGGGGGCACCGGGGAGCTGTTTTTT. It codes for CSVDGGTGELFF. The rearrangement links TRBV29-1 to TRBJ2-2; a possible D gene is TRBD2 (6 bases). The CDR3 is 12 amino acids. Germline lookup yields CDR1 SQVTM and CDR2 ANQGSEA. V gave up 3 bases and J gave up 4 bases, with 6 bases separating them.

The J gene is TRBJ2-5, the V gene TRBV6-6; 7 bases line up with TRBD1. Trimming took 6 bases from V and 4 from J; bases not matched to a gene: 5. The CDR3 length is 13 residues. Germline assignment: CDR1 MNHNY and CDR2 SVGAGI (reference sequence). The CDR3 reads CASRDRPPETQYF. Written as DNA, the CDR3 is TGTGCCAGCAGGGACAGGCCCCCAGAGACCCAGTACTTC.